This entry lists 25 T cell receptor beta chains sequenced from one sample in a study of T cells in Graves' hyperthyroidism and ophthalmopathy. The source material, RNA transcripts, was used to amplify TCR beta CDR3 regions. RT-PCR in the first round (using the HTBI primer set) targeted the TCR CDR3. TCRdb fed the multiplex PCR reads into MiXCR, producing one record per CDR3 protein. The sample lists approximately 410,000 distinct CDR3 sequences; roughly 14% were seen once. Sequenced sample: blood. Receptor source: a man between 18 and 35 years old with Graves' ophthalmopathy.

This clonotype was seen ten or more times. In DNA, the CDR3 is TGCGCCAGCAGCCTGTTGAGGGAGAACACTGAAGCTTTCTTT. Translation: CASSLLRENTEAFF. The chain recombines TRBV5-1 with TRBJ1-1; unclear D gene. This CDR3 comprises 14 residues. Germline V gene data show CDR1 as SGHRS and CDR2 as YFSETQ. The germline V and J ends were trimmed by 4 bases and 1 base, with 11 bases remaining between them.

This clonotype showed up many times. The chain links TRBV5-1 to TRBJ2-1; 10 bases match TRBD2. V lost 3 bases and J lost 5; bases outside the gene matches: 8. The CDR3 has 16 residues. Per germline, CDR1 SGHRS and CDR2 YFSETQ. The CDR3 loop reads CASSSSSGSVDNEQFF. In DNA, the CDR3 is TGCGCCAGCAGCTCGTCTAGCGGGAGCGTCGACAATGAGCAGTTCTTC.

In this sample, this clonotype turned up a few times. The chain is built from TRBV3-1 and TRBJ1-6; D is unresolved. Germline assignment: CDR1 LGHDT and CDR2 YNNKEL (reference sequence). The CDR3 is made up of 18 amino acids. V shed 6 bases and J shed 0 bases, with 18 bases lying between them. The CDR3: CASSTTNSEGSYNSPLHF. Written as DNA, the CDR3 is TGTGCCAGCAGTACTACGAATTCGGAGGGCTCCTATAATTCACCCCTCCACTTT.

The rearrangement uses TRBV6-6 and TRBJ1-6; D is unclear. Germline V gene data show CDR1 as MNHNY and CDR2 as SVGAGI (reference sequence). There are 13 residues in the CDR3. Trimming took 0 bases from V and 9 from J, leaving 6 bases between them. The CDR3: CASSYSEGSPLHF. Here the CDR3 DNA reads TGTGCCAGCAGTTACTCGGAGGGTTCACCCCTCCACTTT.

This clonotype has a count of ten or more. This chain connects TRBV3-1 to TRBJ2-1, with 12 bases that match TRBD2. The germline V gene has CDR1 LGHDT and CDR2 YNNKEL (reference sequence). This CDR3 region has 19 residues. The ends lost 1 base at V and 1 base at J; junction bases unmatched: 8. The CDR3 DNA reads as TGTGCCAGCAGCCAAGGGGCTAGCGGGAGGGCCACGTCCTACAATGAGCAGTTCTTC. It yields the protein CASSQGASGRATSYNEQFF.

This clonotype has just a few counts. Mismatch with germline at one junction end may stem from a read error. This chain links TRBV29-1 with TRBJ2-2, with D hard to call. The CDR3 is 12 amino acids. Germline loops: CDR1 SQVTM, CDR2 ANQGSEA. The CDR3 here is CSVEPNTGELFF. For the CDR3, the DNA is TGCAGCGTTGAACCGAATACCGGGGAGCTGTTTTTT.

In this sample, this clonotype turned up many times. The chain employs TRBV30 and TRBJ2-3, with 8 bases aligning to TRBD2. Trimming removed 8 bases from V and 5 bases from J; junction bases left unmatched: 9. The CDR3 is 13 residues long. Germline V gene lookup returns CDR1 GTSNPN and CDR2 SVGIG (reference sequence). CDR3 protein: CAGPGSGRDTQYF. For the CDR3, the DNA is TGTGCCGGACCAGGGAGCGGGAGAGATACGCAGTATTTT.

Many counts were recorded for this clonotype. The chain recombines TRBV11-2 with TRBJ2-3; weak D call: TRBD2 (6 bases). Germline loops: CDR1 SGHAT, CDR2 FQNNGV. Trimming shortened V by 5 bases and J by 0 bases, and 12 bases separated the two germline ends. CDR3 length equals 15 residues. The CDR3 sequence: CASSPSLASTDTQYF. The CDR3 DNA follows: TGTGCCAGCAGCCCGAGCCTAGCGAGCACAGATACGCAGTATTTT.

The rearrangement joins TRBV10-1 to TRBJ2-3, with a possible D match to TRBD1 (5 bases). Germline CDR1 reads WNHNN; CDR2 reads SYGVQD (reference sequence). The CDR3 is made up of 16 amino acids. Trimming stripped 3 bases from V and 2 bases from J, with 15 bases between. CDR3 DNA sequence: TGCGCCAGCAGTGACGACAGCCTGAGACCCACAGATACGCAGTATTTT. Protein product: CASSDDSLRPTDTQYF.

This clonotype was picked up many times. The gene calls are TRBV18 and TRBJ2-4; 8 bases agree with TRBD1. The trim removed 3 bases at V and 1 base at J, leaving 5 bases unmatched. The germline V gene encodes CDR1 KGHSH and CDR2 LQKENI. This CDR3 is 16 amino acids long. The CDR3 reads CASSPRQGLAKNIQYF. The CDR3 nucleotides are TGTGCCAGCTCACCGAGACAGGGGTTGGCCAAAAACATTCAGTACTTC.

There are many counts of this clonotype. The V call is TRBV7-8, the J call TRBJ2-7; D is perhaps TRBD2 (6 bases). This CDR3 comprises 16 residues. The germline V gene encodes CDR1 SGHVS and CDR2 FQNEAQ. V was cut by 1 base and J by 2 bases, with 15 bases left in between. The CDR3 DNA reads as TGTGCCAGCAGCTTAGTATCGAGCGGGCGTGCCTACGAGCAGTACTTC. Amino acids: CASSLVSSGRAYEQYF.

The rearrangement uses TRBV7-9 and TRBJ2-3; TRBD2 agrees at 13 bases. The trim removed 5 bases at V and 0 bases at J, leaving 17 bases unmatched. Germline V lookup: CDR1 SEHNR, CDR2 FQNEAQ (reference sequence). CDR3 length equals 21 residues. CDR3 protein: CASSRRQGPGLAGPSTDTQYF. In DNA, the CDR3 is TGTGCCAGCAGCCGACGACAGGGACCGGGACTAGCGGGACCTAGCACAGATACGCAGTATTTT.

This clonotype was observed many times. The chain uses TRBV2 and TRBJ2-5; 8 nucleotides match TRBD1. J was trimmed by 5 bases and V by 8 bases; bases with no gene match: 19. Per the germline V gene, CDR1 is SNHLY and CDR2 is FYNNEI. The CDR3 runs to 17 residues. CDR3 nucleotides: TGTGCCAGCGGGGGAACGAGACAGGGGTTTATCGAGGAGACCCAGTACTTC. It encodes CASGGTRQGFIEETQYF. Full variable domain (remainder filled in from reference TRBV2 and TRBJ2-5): EPEVTQTPSHQVTQMGQEVILRCVPISNHLYFYWYRQILGQKVEFLVSFYNNEISEKSEIFDDQFSVERPDGSNFTLKIRSTKLEDSAMYFCASGGTRQGFIEETQYFGPGTRLLVL.

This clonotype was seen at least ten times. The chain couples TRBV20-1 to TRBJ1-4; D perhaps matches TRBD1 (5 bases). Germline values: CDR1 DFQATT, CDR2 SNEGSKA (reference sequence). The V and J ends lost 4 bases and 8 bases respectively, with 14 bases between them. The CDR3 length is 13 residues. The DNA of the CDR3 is TGCAGTGCTATGGTAACAGGCACAGAAAAACTGTTTTTT. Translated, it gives CSAMVTGTEKLFF.

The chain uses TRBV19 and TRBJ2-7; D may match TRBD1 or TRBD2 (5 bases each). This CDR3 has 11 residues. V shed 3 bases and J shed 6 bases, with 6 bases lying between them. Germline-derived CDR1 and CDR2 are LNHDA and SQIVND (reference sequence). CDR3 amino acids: CASSMGVEQYF. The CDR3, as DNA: TGTGCCAGTAGTATGGGGGTCGAGCAGTACTTC.

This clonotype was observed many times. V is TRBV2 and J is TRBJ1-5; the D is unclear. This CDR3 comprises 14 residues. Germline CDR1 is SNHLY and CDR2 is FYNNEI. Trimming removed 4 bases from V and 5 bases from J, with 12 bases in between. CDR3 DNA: TGTGCCAGCAGTGCGCGGAGGAAAGATCAGCCCCAGCATTTT. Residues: CASSARRKDQPQHF.

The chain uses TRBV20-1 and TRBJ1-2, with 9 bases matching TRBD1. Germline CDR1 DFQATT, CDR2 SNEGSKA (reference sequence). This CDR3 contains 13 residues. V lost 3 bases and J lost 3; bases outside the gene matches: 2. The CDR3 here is CSARDRGHYGYTF. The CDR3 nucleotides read TGCAGTGCTAGGGACAGGGGACACTATGGCTACACCTTC.

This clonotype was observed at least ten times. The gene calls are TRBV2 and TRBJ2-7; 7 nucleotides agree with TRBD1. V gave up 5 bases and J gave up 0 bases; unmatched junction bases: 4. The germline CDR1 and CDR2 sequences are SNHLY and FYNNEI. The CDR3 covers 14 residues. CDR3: CASSIDRASYEQYF. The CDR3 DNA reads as TGTGCCAGCAGTATTGACAGGGCCTCCTACGAGCAGTACTTC.

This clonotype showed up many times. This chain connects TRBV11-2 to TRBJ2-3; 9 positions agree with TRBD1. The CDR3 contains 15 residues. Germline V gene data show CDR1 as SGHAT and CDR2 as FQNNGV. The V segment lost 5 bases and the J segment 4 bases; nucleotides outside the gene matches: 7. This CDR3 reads CASSVRDRVPDTQYF. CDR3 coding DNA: TGTGCCAGCAGCGTCCGGGACAGGGTCCCAGATACGCAGTATTTT. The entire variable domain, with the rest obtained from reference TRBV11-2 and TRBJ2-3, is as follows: EAGVAQSPRYKIIEKRQSVAFWCNPISGHATLYWYQQILGQGPKLLIQFQNNGVVDDSQLPKDRFSAERLKGVDSTLKIQPAKLEDSAVYLCASSVRDRVPDTQYFGPGTRLTVL.

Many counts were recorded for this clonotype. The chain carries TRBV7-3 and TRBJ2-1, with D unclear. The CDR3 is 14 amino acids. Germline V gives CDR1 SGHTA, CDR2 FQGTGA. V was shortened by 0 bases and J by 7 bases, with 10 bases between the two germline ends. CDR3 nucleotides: TGTGCCAGCAGCTTAACGTTAGGGCCGAATGAGCAGTTCTTC. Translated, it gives CASSLTLGPNEQFF.

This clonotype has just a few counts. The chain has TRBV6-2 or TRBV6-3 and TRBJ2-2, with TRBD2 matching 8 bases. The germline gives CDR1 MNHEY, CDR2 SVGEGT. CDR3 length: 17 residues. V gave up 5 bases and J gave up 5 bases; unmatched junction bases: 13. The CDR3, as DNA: TGTGCCAGCAGTCTCTGGAGGGTAGCGGGGTATACCGGGGAGCTGTTTTTT. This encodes CASSLWRVAGYTGELFF.

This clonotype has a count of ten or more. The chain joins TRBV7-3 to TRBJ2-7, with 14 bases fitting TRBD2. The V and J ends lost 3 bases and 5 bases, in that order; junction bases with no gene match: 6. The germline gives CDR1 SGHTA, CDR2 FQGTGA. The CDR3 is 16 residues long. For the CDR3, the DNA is TGTGCCAGCAGCTTCCCGGGGACTAGCGGGAGTAACGAGCAGTACTTC. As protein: CASSFPGTSGSNEQYF.

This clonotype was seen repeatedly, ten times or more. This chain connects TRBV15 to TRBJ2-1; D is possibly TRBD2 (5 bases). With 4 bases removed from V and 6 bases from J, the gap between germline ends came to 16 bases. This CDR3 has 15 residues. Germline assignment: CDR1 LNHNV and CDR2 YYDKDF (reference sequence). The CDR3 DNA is TGTGCCACCAGCATATCCGGGGAACGGGGCAATGAGCAGTTCTTC. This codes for CATSISGERGNEQFF.

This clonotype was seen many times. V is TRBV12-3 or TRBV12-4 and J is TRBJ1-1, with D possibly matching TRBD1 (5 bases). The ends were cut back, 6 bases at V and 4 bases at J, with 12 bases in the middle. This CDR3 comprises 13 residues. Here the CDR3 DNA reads TGTGCCAGCAGGTCTGAAGGGGCCACTGAAGCTTTCTTT. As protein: CASRSEGATEAFF.

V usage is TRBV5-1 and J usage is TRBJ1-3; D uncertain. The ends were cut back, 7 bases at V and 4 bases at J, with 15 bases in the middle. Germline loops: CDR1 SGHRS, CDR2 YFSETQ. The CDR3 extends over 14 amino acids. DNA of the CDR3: TGCGCCAGCCAGGCTGGAGTTGGAGGAAACACCATATATTTT. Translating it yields CASQAGVGGNTIYF. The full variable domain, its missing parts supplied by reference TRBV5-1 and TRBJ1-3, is KAGVTQTPRYLIKTRGQQVTLSCSPISGHRSVSWYQQTPGQGLQFLFEYFSETQRNKGNFPGRFSGRQFSNSRSEMNVSTLELGDSALYLCASQAGVGGNTIYFGEGSWLTVV.